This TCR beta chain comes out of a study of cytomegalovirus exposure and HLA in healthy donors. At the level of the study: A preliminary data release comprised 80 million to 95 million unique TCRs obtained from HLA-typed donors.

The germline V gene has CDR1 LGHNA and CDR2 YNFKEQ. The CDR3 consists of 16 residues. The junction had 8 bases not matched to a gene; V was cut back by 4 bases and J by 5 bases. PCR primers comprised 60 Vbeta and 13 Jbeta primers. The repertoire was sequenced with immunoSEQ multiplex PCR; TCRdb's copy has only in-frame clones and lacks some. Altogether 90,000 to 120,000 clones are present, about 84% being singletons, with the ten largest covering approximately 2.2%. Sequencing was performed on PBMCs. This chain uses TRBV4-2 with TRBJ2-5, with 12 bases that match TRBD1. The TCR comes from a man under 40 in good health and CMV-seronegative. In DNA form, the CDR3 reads TGTGCCAGCAGCCCTCAAGGGACAGGGGGCACGGAGACCCAGTACTTC. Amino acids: CASSPQGTGGTETQYF.